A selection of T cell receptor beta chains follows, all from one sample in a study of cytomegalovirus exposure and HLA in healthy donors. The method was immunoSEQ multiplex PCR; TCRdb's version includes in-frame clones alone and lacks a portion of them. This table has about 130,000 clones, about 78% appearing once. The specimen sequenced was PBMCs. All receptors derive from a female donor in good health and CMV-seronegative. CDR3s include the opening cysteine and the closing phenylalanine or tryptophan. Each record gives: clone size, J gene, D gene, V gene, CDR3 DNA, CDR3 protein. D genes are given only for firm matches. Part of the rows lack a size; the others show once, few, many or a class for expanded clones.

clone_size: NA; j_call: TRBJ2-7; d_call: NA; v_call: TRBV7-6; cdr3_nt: TGTGCCAGCAGCCCGGACAGAGTAAGGTCCTACGAGCAGTACTTC; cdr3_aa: CASSPDRVRSYEQYF
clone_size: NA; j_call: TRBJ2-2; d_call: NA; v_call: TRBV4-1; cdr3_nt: TGCGCCAGCAGCCAAGATATCCTCACTACCGGGGAGCTGTTTTTT; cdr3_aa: CASSQDILTTGELFF
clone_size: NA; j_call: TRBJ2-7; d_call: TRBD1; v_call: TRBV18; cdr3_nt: TGTGCCAGCTCGCGCAGACAGGGACCCTACGAGCAGTACTTC; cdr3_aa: CASSRRQGPYEQYF
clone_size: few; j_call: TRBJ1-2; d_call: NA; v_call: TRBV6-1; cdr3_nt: TGTGCCAGCAGTGCCCCATCGGGGGTCGGCGGATCCGGCTACACCTTC; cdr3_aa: CASSAPSGVGGSGYTF
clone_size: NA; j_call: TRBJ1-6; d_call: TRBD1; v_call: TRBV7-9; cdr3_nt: TGTGCCAGCAGCCGAACAGGGGGGCTGTTTAATTCACCCCTCCACTTT; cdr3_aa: CASSRTGGLFNSPLHF
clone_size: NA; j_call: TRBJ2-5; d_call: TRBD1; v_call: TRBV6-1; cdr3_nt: TGTGCCAGCAGCCTACAGGGGTACCAAGAGACCCAGTACTTC; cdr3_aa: CASSLQGYQETQYF
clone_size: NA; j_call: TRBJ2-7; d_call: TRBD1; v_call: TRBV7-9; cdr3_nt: TGTGCCAGCAGCCCGCGGACAGGGGTCGCCTACGAGCAGTACTTC; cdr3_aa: CASSPRTGVAYEQYF
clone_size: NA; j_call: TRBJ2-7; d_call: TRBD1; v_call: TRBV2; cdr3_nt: TGTGCCAGCAGTGAAGCAGGGACAGGCTCCTACGAGCAGTACTTC; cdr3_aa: CASSEAGTGSYEQYF
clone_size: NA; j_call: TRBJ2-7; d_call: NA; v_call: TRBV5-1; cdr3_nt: TGCGCCAGCAGCTTGGGAGGGTCCTCCTACGAGCAGTACTTC; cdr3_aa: CASSLGGSSYEQYF
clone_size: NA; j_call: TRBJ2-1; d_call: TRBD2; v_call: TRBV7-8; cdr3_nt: TGTGCCAGCAGCTTAGGGGTAGCGGGGGTAGCCTACAATGAGCAGTTCTTC; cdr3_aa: CASSLGVAGVAYNEQFF
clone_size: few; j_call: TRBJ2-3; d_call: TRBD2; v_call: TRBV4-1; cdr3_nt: TGCGCCAGCAGCCAAGGGGGCGGGAGAGTCGCAGATACGCAGTATTTT; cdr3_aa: CASSQGGGRVADTQYF
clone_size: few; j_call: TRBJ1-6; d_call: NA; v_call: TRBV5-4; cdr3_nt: TGTGCCAGCAGCTTACCCCCAGGGGAAAATTCACCCCTCCACTTT; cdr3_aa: CASSLPPGENSPLHF
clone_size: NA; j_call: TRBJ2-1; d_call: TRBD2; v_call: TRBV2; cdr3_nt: TGTGCCAGCACAAGGGCGGGAGGACACAATGAGCAGTTCTTC; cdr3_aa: CASTRAGGHNEQFF
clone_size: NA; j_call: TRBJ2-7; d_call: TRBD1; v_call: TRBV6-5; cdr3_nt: TGTGCCAGCGGACAGGGTAGCGAGCAGTACTTC; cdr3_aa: CASGQGSEQYF
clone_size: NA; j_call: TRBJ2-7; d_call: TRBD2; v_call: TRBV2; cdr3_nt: TGTGCCAGCTCCTACCGAGGGACTAGCGGTGGCGAGCAGTACTTC; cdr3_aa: CASSYRGTSGGEQYF
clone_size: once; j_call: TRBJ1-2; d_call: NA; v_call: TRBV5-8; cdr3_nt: TGTGCCAGCAGCTTGGCCTGGGGGCGCGGGTATGGCTACACCTTC; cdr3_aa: CASSLAWGRGYGYTF
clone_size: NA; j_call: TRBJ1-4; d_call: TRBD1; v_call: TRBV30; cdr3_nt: TGTGCCTGGAGTGGTGGGACAGCACCTAATAATGAAAAACTGTTTTTT; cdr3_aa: CAWSGGTAPNNEKLFF
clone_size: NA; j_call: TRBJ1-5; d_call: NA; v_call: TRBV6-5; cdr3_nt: TGTGCCAGCCGGGGTTTTCCGGGACTCAATCAGCCCCAGCATTTT; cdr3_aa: CASRGFPGLNQPQHF
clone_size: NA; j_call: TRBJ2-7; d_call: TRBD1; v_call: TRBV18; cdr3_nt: TGTGCCAGCTCACCATCGGACAGGGGGCGCCTCGACGAGCAGTACTTC; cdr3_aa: CASSPSDRGRLDEQYF
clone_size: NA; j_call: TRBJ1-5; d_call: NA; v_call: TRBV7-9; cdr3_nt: TGTGCCAGCAGCTTAGGTTACAGTAGCAATCAGCCCCAGCATTTT; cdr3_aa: CASSLGYSSNQPQHF
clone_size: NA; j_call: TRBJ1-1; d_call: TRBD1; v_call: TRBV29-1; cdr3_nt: TGCAGCGGGAAGACAGGGAGCGAAGCTTTCTTT; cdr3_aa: CSGKTGSEAFF
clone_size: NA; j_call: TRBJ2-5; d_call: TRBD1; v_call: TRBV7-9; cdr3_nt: TGTGCCAGCAGATCGGACAGGGTTGGCGAAGAGACCCAGTACTTC; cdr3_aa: CASRSDRVGEETQYF
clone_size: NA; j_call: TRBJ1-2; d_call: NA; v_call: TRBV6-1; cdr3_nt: TGTGCCAGCAGATTGGGGCAGGGGTATGGCTACACCTTC; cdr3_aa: CASRLGQGYGYTF
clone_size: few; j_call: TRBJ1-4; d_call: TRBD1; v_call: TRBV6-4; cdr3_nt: TGTGCCAGGAACCGGGACAGGGCTGAAAAACTGTTTTTT; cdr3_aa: CARNRDRAEKLFF
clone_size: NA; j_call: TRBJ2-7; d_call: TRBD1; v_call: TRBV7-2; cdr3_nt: TGTGCCAGCAGCTTAGGGACAGGGAAGTACTTC; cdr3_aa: CASSLGTGKYF
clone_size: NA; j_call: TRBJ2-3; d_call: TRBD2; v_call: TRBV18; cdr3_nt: TGTGCCAGCTCATCCCGGACTAGCGGGTCAGGAGATACGCAGTATTTT; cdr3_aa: CASSSRTSGSGDTQYF
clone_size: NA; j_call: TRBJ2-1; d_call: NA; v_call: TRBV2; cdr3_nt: TGTGCCAGCAGTGTGAACGATTCGCGGTTCTTC; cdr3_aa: CASSVNDSRFF
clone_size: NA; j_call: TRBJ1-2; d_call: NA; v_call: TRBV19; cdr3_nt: TGTGCCAGTAGAGGCTGGGCGACCTCTAACTATGGCTACACCTTC; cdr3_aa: CASRGWATSNYGYTF
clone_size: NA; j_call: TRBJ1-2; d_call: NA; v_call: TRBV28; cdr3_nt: TGTGCCAGCAGGCCGGCAGGGGCTTATGGCTACACCTTC; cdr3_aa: CASRPAGAYGYTF
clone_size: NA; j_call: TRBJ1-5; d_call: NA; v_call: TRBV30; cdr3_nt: TGTGCCTGGAGTTCGGACAGTCCTAATCAGCCCCAGCATTTT; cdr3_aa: CAWSSDSPNQPQHF
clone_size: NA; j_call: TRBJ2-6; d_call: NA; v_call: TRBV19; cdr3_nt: TGTGCCAGTTCCCCGCGGGGGGGACAGGTGAAGTTCACGACAGCTGGGGCCAACGTCCTGACTTTC; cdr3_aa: CASSPRGGQVKFTTAGANVLTF
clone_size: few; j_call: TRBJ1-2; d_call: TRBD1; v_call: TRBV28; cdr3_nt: TGTGCCAGCAGTTCCGGGACAGGGCGAGGCGGCTACACCTTC; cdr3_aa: CASSSGTGRGGYTF
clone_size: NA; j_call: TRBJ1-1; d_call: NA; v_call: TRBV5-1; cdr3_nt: TGCGCCAGCAGCTTGGGACAGGTCGGCACTGAAGCTTTCTTT; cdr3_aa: CASSLGQVGTEAFF
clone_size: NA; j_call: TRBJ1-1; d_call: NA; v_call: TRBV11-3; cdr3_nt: TGTGCCAGCAGCTTGCGCTCGGAGATAGCTTTCTTT; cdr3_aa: CASSLRSEIAFF
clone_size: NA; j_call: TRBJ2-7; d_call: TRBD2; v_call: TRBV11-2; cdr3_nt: TGTGCCAGCAGCCGCGGGAGAGACAGTAACTACGAGCAGTACTTC; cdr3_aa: CASSRGRDSNYEQYF
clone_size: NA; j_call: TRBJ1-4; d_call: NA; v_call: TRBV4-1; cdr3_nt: TGCGCCAGCAGCCAAGGGACGGGGTCGAATGAAAAACTGTTTTTT; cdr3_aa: CASSQGTGSNEKLFF
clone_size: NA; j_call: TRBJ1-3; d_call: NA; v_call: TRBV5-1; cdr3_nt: TGCGCCAGCAGCCCTAGGAGCTCTGGAAACACCATATATTTT; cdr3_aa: CASSPRSSGNTIYF
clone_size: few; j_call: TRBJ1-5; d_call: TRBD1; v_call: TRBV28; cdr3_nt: TGTGCCAGCACATCGCCCGAGGGGGCAGGACAGCCCCAGCATTTT; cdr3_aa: CASTSPEGAGQPQHF
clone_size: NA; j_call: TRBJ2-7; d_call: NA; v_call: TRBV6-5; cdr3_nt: TGTGCCAGCAGTTACAATACAGCGGGCGAGCAGTACTTC; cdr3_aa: CASSYNTAGEQYF
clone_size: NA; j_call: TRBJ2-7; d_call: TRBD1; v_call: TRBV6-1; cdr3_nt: TGTGCCAGCGGGTCCGGGACAGGGGTGCCCTACGAGCAGTACTTC; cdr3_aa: CASGSGTGVPYEQYF
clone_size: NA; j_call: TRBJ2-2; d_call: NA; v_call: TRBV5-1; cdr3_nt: TGCGCCAGCAAAAACCCGGGGGTCTCTAACACCGGGGAGCTGTTTTTT; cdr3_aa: CASKNPGVSNTGELFF
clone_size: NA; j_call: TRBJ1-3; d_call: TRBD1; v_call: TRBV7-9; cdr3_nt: TGTGCCAGCAGCTTGCTGACAGGGGCTGGAAACACCATATATTTT; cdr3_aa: CASSLLTGAGNTIYF
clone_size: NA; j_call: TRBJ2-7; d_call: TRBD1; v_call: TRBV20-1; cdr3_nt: TGCAGTGCATACAGGGGGAACGAGCAGTACTTC; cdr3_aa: CSAYRGNEQYF
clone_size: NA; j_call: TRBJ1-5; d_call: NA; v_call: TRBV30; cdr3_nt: TGTGCCTGGAGTTTGGAGTTGGGCAATCAGCCCCAGCATTTT; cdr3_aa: CAWSLELGNQPQHF
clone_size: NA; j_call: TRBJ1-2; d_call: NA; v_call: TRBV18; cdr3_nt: TGTGCCAGCTCACCGTCGGCAGGGGAAAGAGCTACTAACTATGGCTACACCTTC; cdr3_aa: CASSPSAGERATNYGYTF
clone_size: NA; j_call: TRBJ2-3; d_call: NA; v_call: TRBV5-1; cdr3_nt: TGCGCCAGCAGTATACACGGCACAGATACGCAGTATTTT; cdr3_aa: CASSIHGTDTQYF
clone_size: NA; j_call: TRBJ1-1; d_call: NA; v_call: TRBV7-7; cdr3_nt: TGTGCTAGCAGCTTAAGCTTGACATCTGAAGCTTTCTTT; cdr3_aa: CASSLSLTSEAFF